Shown below are 18 T cell receptor beta chains from a single sample sequenced in a study of CD8+ T cells in alopecia areata. Following extraction, RNA underwent reverse transcription to cDNA, which served as the sequencing template. Using immunoSEQ multiplex PCR, the repertoire was profiled, and TCRdb retains in-frame clones only, with some absent. The sample includes 150,000 to 200,000 clones, about two thirds seen only once; the top ten take 0.91%. Treatment meaning: oral pan-JAK inhibitor, 5-10 mg twice daily. The sequencing used CD4+ T cells sorted from blood, collected at week 4, from a patient treated with tofacitinib. The receptor source for this set is a human donor with alopecia areata.

The gene calls are TRBV25-1 and TRBJ2-1; D assignment may be TRBD1 or TRBD2 (5 bases each). CDR3 length: 13 residues. Germline CDR1 MGHDK, CDR2 SYGVNS. Between the trimmed V and J ends, which lost 4 bases and 4 bases, there was a span of 8 bases. CDR3 sequence: CASSGGYYNEQFF. CDR3 coding DNA: TGTGCCAGCAGTGGGGGGTATTACAATGAGCAGTTCTTC.

J is TRBJ1-6 and V is TRBV4-1; TRBD1 matches 9 bases. There are 16 residues in the CDR3. Trimming removed 1 base from V and 8 bases from J; junction bases left unmatched: 6. Germline V gene sequence: CDR1 MGHRA, CDR2 YSYEKL. Here the CDR3 DNA reads TGCGCCAGCAGCCAAGGACAGGGGGGGTTGGATTCACCCCTCCACTTT. This gives the protein CASSQGQGGLDSPLHF.

The table lists this clone with a few counts. The V call is TRBV7-2, the J call TRBJ2-3; TRBD2 matches at 8 bases. Per germline, CDR1 SGHTA and CDR2 FQGNSA. V gave up 3 bases and J gave up 6 bases; unmatched junction bases: 2. CDR3 length: 13 residues. CDR3 bases: TGTGCCAGCAGCTTTGGACTAGCTGATACGCAGTATTTT. Residues: CASSFGLADTQYF.

This clone was recorded a few times. The chain joins TRBV11-3 to TRBJ1-2; 9 bases are a match to TRBD1. V lost 4 bases, J lost 4 bases, and 7 bases stayed unmatched. There are 15 residues in the CDR3. Germline CDR1 reads SGHNT; CDR2 reads YENEEA. The CDR3 nucleotides read TGTGCCAGCAGCTCCCCGGGACAGGGAATCTATGGCTACACCTTC. This encodes CASSSPGQGIYGYTF.

The chain is built from TRBV9 and TRBJ2-5; 10 bases align to TRBD1. Germline loops: CDR1 SGDLS, CDR2 YYNGEE. The CDR3 length is 15 residues. The V and J ends lost 2 bases and 5 bases, in that order; junction bases with no gene match: 6. The DNA for the CDR3 is TGTGCCAGCAGCGTCGACAGGGGGCTGTCTGAGACCCAGTACTTC. Protein product: CASSVDRGLSETQYF.

The chain employs TRBV5-1 and TRBJ1-2; D is ambiguous. Trimming stripped 2 bases from V and 7 bases from J, with 12 bases between. The germline gives CDR1 SGHRS, CDR2 YFSETQ. This CDR3 spans 13 amino acids. The CDR3 loop is CASSLDDPTGYTF. DNA of the CDR3: TGCGCCAGCAGCTTAGACGACCCCACTGGCTACACCTTC.

This chain connects TRBV6-4 to TRBJ2-5; TRBD2 agrees at 11 bases. The CDR3 spans 14 residues. The junction had 8 bases not matched to a gene; V was cut back by 5 bases and J by 9 bases. The V gene's germline CDR1 is MRHNA and CDR2 SNTAGT. The CDR3 reads CASSLLAGGKPQYF. The DNA of the CDR3 is TGTGCCAGCAGTCTATTAGCGGGGGGGAAGCCCCAGTACTTC.

This clone was observed a few times. The chain joins TRBV6-5 to TRBJ1-1; no clear D. The V end lost 7 bases, the J end lost 10 bases, and 13 bases lay between the germline ends. The CDR3 contains 11 residues. CDR1 is MNHEY and CDR2 is SVGAGI in the germline V gene. The CDR3: CASIGYPGAFF. The CDR3, as DNA: TGTGCCAGCATAGGGTATCCTGGAGCTTTCTTT.

This clone was found a few times. The chain links TRBV10-3 to TRBJ1-1; 8 bases are a match to TRBD1. V trimming: 0 bases; J trimming: 5 bases; junction bases outside the gene matches: 5. Germline values: CDR1 ENHRY, CDR2 SYGVKD. The CDR3 spans 15 residues. The CDR3 sequence is CAISESSQGATEAFF. CDR3 DNA: TGTGCCATCAGTGAGTCGTCGCAGGGGGCGACTGAAGCTTTCTTT.

The chain couples TRBV30 to TRBJ1-5, with 12 nucleotides matching TRBD1. V gave up 2 bases and J gave up 5 bases; unmatched junction bases: 4. The germline CDR1 and CDR2 sequences are GTSNPN and SVGIG (reference sequence). CDR3 size: 15 residues. DNA for the CDR3: TGTGCCTGGAGTACCGGGACAGGGGGCGATCAGCCCCAGCATTTT. It translates to CAWSTGTGGDQPQHF.

V gene TRBV29-1 combines with J gene TRBJ1-5, with D maybe TRBD1 (6 bases). Germline lookup yields CDR1 SQVTM and CDR2 ANQGSEA. This CDR3 is 13 amino acids long. V was trimmed by 2 bases and J by 6 bases, leaving 11 bases between them. CDR3 sequence (DNA): TGCAGCGTTGAAACAGGGCGAGGTCAGCCCCAGCATTTT. This encodes CSVETGRGQPQHF.

CDR3 nucleotides: TGCGCCAGCAGCTTGATCCAACAGGGGGCTACTGAAGCTTTCTTT. Translating gives CASSLIQQGATEAFF. The V call is TRBV5-1, the J call TRBJ1-1, with 9 positions matching TRBD1. After removal of 1 base from V and 5 bases from J, the junction contained 6 bases not matched to a gene. Germline V lookup: CDR1 SGHRS, CDR2 YFSETQ. The CDR3 has 15 amino acids.

The rearrangement joins TRBV2 to TRBJ1-1, with a weak D call TRBD1 (6 bases). V was cut by 7 bases and J by 3 bases, with 15 bases left in between. Germline V gives CDR1 SNHLY, CDR2 FYNNEI. This CDR3 is 14 amino acids long. CDR3 loop: CASKETGPYTEAFF. In nucleotides, the CDR3 is TGTGCCAGCAAGGAAACAGGGCCATACACTGAAGCTTTCTTT.

This sequence joins TRBV27 and TRBJ2-1; D is unclear. Germline V gene sequence: CDR1 MNHEY, CDR2 SMNVEV (reference sequence). This CDR3 is built from 15 residues. V lost 6 bases and J lost 5, with 17 bases in between. This CDR3 is CASRPPGPTDNEQFF. The CDR3 coding sequence is TGTGCCAGCAGGCCCCCCGGGCCTACCGACAATGAGCAGTTCTTC.

This clone was recorded only once. The CDR3 reads CASTVGSYNSPLHF. In DNA, the CDR3 is TGTGCCAGTACCGTCGGCTCCTATAATTCACCCCTCCACTTT. The chain uses TRBV30 and TRBJ1-6; D uncertain. Germline V CDR1 and CDR2: GTSNPN, SVGIG (reference sequence). This CDR3 contains 14 residues. V lost 8 bases, J lost 0 bases, and 11 bases lay in between.

V usage is TRBV30 and J usage is TRBJ1-5; D unresolved. V was shortened by 0 bases and J by 7 bases, with 13 bases between the two germline ends. CDR1 and CDR2 (germline): GTSNPN, SVGIG (reference sequence). The CDR3 covers 14 residues. DNA for the CDR3: TGTGCCTGGAGTGTACGGGCAGCCAGACAGCCCCAGCATTTT. It codes for CAWSVRAARQPQHF.

The chain joins TRBV11-2 to TRBJ1-1, with TRBD1 as a possible D gene (6 bases). This CDR3 comprises 14 residues. Germline assignment: CDR1 SGHAT and CDR2 FQNNGV. V was trimmed by 7 bases and J by 2 bases, leaving 14 bases between them. CDR3 loop: CASTPKGHNTEAFF. The CDR3 DNA reads TGTGCCAGCACCCCCAAGGGACACAACACTGAAGCTTTCTTT.

The V call is TRBV7-2, the J call TRBJ1-6; tentatively, D is TRBD1 (6 bases). The CDR3 covers 16 residues. The germline CDR1 and CDR2 sequences are SGHTA and FQGNSA. Trimming removed 5 bases at V and 0 bases at J, with 11 bases between. Here the CDR3 reads CASSTDRSSYNSPLHF. CDR3 coding DNA: TGTGCCAGCAGCACCGACAGGAGCTCCTATAATTCACCCCTCCACTTT.